This TCR beta chain originates from a study of identical twins. This clonotype was picked up a small number of times. V was trimmed by 3 bases and J by 4 bases, leaving 11 bases between them. Germline V gene sequence: CDR1 MDHEN, CDR2 SYDVKM. The CDR3 extends over 14 amino acids. TCRdb analysed the 5' RACE reads with MiXCR anew, one entry per CDR3 protein. The table records 650,000 to 800,000 distinct CDR3 sequences, 8% to 9% of them present only once. The same data also contributed to another study, on yellow fever vaccine responses in identical twins.

The clonotype comes from a woman aged 18-30 years in good health. Sequenced: PBMCs. The chain combines TRBV28 with TRBJ2-3; D is unresolved. The CDR3 DNA follows: TGTGCCAGCAGTTTCGACGGGTTTCCAGATACGCAGTATTTT. As protein: CASSFDGFPDTQYF.